The rows below give T cell receptor beta chains drawn from one sample of a study of blood T cells in healthy people across ages. Each CDR3 protein gets one entry after TCRdb re-called the 5' RACE reads with MiXCR. The repertoire includes hundreds of thousands of distinct CDR3 sequences, 20% to 25% of them detected once, and roughly 9% sits in the top ten. The data also belong to a second study, concerning T cells of mothers and their children.

Sequencing input: blood. Receptors were obtained from a boy younger than 18 in good health. The CDR3 runs from the conserved cysteine through the conserved F or W. D genes are given only for firm matches. A clone size is listed for some rows: how often the clone was seen (once, few, many), or a class if it is expanded.

v_gene: TRBV20-1; d_gene: .; abundance: .; j_gene: TRBJ2-5; CDR3nt: TGCAGTGCTAGTTCCGAGGTCGGGGAGACCCAGTACTTC; CDR3aa: CSASSEVGETQYF
v_gene: TRBV29-1; d_gene: TRBD2; abundance: .; j_gene: TRBJ2-7; CDR3nt: TGCAGCGCTAAGGGCACTAGCGGGAGCTCCTACGAGCAGTACTTC; CDR3aa: CSAKGTSGSSYEQYF
v_gene: TRBV29-1; d_gene: .; abundance: .; j_gene: TRBJ1-2; CDR3nt: TGCAGCGTTGCTTCTGATGCAGGGGACTATGGCTACACCTTC; CDR3aa: CSVASDAGDYGYTF
v_gene: TRBV7-2; d_gene: .; abundance: few; j_gene: TRBJ1-1; CDR3nt: TGTGCCAGCAGCTTGAGCAGCGGTGGGGGTAACACTGAAGCTTTCTTT; CDR3aa: CASSLSSGGGNTEAFF
v_gene: TRBV20-1; d_gene: TRBD2; abundance: .; j_gene: TRBJ2-7; CDR3nt: TGCAGTGCTAGAGTGGGACTAATCCCTGAGCAGTACTTC; CDR3aa: CSARVGLIPEQYF
v_gene: TRBV4-1; d_gene: .; abundance: .; j_gene: TRBJ1-4; CDR3nt: TGCGCCAGCAGCCAAGGGTCCGGTGAAAAACTGTTTTTT; CDR3aa: CASSQGSGEKLFF
v_gene: TRBV7-9; d_gene: TRBD1; abundance: few; j_gene: TRBJ2-1; CDR3nt: TGTGCCAGCAGCGCAAGCCGACAGGGGGCGAACAATGAGCAGTTCTTC; CDR3aa: CASSASRQGANNEQFF
v_gene: TRBV29-1; d_gene: .; abundance: few; j_gene: TRBJ1-1; CDR3nt: TGCAGCGTTGAAGCTAGTCTTGGGACTGAAGCTTTCTTT; CDR3aa: CSVEASLGTEAFF
v_gene: TRBV27; d_gene: .; abundance: .; j_gene: TRBJ2-7; CDR3nt: TGTGCCAGCAGTTTTGGCGGGGTACCTTCCTACGAGCAGTACTTC; CDR3aa: CASSFGGVPSYEQYF
v_gene: TRBV12-3/TRBV12-4; d_gene: .; abundance: .; j_gene: TRBJ1-1; CDR3nt: TGTGCCAGCAGTTTTCGGGGGGGGAGCACTGAAGCTTTCTTT; CDR3aa: CASSFRGGSTEAFF
v_gene: TRBV28; d_gene: .; abundance: .; j_gene: TRBJ2-5; CDR3nt: TGTGCCAGCAGTTTAGAAGGGTACGAGACCCAGTACTTC; CDR3aa: CASSLEGYETQYF
v_gene: TRBV29-1; d_gene: .; abundance: many; j_gene: TRBJ1-1; CDR3nt: TGCAGCGTTGTACCAGTATCTACCCAAGAAGCTTTCTTT; CDR3aa: CSVVPVSTQEAFF
v_gene: TRBV29-1; d_gene: .; abundance: few; j_gene: TRBJ2-1; CDR3nt: TGCAGCGTTGAAGATACCGGGGAGGCCTACAATGAGCAGTTCTTC; CDR3aa: CSVEDTGEAYNEQFF
v_gene: TRBV6-1; d_gene: .; abundance: .; j_gene: TRBJ1-1; CDR3nt: TGTGCCAGCCCCACTGAAGCTTTCTTT; CDR3aa: CASPTEAFF
v_gene: TRBV12-3/TRBV12-4; d_gene: .; abundance: few; j_gene: TRBJ2-5; CDR3nt: TGTGCCAGCAGTCCCTCGGGACTCCAGGGGGAGACCCAGTACTTC; CDR3aa: CASSPSGLQGETQYF
v_gene: TRBV15; d_gene: .; abundance: .; j_gene: TRBJ2-1; CDR3nt: TGTGCCACCAGCAGAGGGGTCCCGAATGAGCAGTTCTTC; CDR3aa: CATSRGVPNEQFF
v_gene: TRBV29-1; d_gene: .; abundance: .; j_gene: TRBJ2-7; CDR3nt: TGCAGCGTGGGGGTATGGGGGGCAGGGAGCTACGAGCAGTACTTC; CDR3aa: CSVGVWGAGSYEQYF
v_gene: TRBV12-3/TRBV12-4; d_gene: TRBD1; abundance: .; j_gene: TRBJ1-4; CDR3nt: TGTGCCAGCAGCTACCTCCAGACAGGGGATCATGAAAAACTGTTTTTT; CDR3aa: CASSYLQTGDHEKLFF
v_gene: TRBV2; d_gene: .; abundance: .; j_gene: TRBJ1-5; CDR3nt: TGTGCCAGCAGTGATGGTCAGCCCCAGCATTTT; CDR3aa: CASSDGQPQHF
v_gene: TRBV3-1; d_gene: .; abundance: .; j_gene: TRBJ2-1; CDR3nt: TGTGCCAGCAGCCACCCCAACGGGACCCTCTTACATGAGCAGTTCTTC; CDR3aa: CASSHPNGTLLHEQFF
v_gene: TRBV29-1; d_gene: .; abundance: few; j_gene: TRBJ2-5; CDR3nt: TGCAGCGTTGGTCCGGCAGGTTATGAGACCCAGTACTTC; CDR3aa: CSVGPAGYETQYF
v_gene: TRBV9; d_gene: TRBD2; abundance: few; j_gene: TRBJ2-3; CDR3nt: TGTGCCAGCAGCGTAGTAGCGGGAGTAGCAGATACGCAGTATTTT; CDR3aa: CASSVVAGVADTQYF
v_gene: TRBV7-2; d_gene: TRBD1; abundance: once; j_gene: TRBJ1-2; CDR3nt: TGTGCCAGCAGCTTATCCCCAGGACAGGGGGCGTATGGCTACACCTTC; CDR3aa: CASSLSPGQGAYGYTF
v_gene: TRBV3-1; d_gene: .; abundance: .; j_gene: TRBJ1-2; CDR3nt: TGTGCCAGCAGCCCTAACAGTTTATGGGACGGCTACACCTTC; CDR3aa: CASSPNSLWDGYTF
v_gene: TRBV27; d_gene: .; abundance: .; j_gene: TRBJ2-1; CDR3nt: TGTGCCAGTCGTGACAGGATACTAAATGAGCAGTTCTTC; CDR3aa: CASRDRILNEQFF
v_gene: TRBV3-1; d_gene: .; abundance: .; j_gene: TRBJ1-4; CDR3nt: TGTGCCAGCAGCCGACAGGTTACAACTAATGAAAAACTGTTTTTT; CDR3aa: CASSRQVTTNEKLFF
v_gene: TRBV7-2; d_gene: .; abundance: .; j_gene: TRBJ2-5; CDR3nt: TGTGCCAGCAGTCCCACCGCGGGGACGATGGGACGGGAGACCCAGTACTTC; CDR3aa: CASSPTAGTMGRETQYF
v_gene: TRBV6-2/TRBV6-3; d_gene: .; abundance: few; j_gene: TRBJ2-5; CDR3nt: TGTGCCAGCAGTTACCCAAAAAACAGCAAAGAGACCCAGTACTTC; CDR3aa: CASSYPKNSKETQYF
v_gene: TRBV20-1; d_gene: .; abundance: .; j_gene: TRBJ2-4; CDR3nt: TGCAGTGCTAGTACAAGGAAAAACATTCAGTACTTC; CDR3aa: CSASTRKNIQYF
v_gene: TRBV6-5; d_gene: .; abundance: .; j_gene: TRBJ2-3; CDR3nt: TGTGCCAGCAGTTACTCGAAGCGGCTCACAGATACGCAGTATTTT; CDR3aa: CASSYSKRLTDTQYF
v_gene: TRBV11-3; d_gene: .; abundance: .; j_gene: TRBJ1-1; CDR3nt: TGTGCCAGCAGCTTGGAGGGACTCACGGATACTGAAGCTTTCTTT; CDR3aa: CASSLEGLTDTEAFF
v_gene: TRBV5-1; d_gene: .; abundance: .; j_gene: TRBJ2-5; CDR3nt: TGCGCCAGCAGCTTGGAGAGGGGCTCGGAGACCCAGTACTTC; CDR3aa: CASSLERGSETQYF
v_gene: TRBV28; d_gene: .; abundance: few; j_gene: TRBJ1-2; CDR3nt: TGTGCCAGCAGGGCAGGGCTTAATAGAGGCTACACCTTC; CDR3aa: CASRAGLNRGYTF
v_gene: TRBV7-2; d_gene: .; abundance: .; j_gene: TRBJ2-3; CDR3nt: TGTGCCAGCAGCGGCAGAATAGATACGCAGTATTTT; CDR3aa: CASSGRIDTQYF
v_gene: TRBV4-2; d_gene: TRBD2; abundance: few; j_gene: TRBJ2-7; CDR3nt: TGTGCCAGCAGTACTGGGCGGGAGCCCTCCTACGAGCAGTACTTC; CDR3aa: CASSTGREPSYEQYF
v_gene: TRBV5-1; d_gene: .; abundance: .; j_gene: TRBJ1-1; CDR3nt: TGCGCCAGCAGCTTGGGTTTCAGTGGGGCCAACACTGAAGCTTTCTTT; CDR3aa: CASSLGFSGANTEAFF
v_gene: TRBV4-1; d_gene: TRBD2; abundance: once; j_gene: TRBJ2-7; CDR3nt: TGCGCCAGCAGCCAACCCTTAGCGGGAGTGCCCTACGAGCAGTACTTC; CDR3aa: CASSQPLAGVPYEQYF
v_gene: TRBV7-3; d_gene: .; abundance: few; j_gene: TRBJ2-1; CDR3nt: TGTGCCAGCAGCCCAACTAGCAGCCTTTCCTACAATGAGCAGTTCTTC; CDR3aa: CASSPTSSLSYNEQFF
v_gene: TRBV9; d_gene: TRBD1; abundance: few; j_gene: TRBJ1-2; CDR3nt: TGTGCCAGCAGCGTAGTTGACAGGGCGGATGGCTACACCTTC; CDR3aa: CASSVVDRADGYTF
v_gene: TRBV12-3/TRBV12-4; d_gene: TRBD2; abundance: many; j_gene: TRBJ2-2; CDR3nt: TGTGCCAGCAGCTTAGCGGGGTTCACCGGGGAGCTGTTTTTT; CDR3aa: CASSLAGFTGELFF
v_gene: TRBV29-1; d_gene: .; abundance: few; j_gene: TRBJ2-5; CDR3nt: TGCAGCGTTGAAGATCCGGGGAGAACGGAGACCCAGTACTTC; CDR3aa: CSVEDPGRTETQYF
v_gene: TRBV7-3; d_gene: .; abundance: few; j_gene: TRBJ2-5; CDR3nt: TGTGCCAGCAGCTCCCAGGGGAAAATAGGAGAGACCCAGTACTTC; CDR3aa: CASSSQGKIGETQYF
v_gene: TRBV12-3/TRBV12-4; d_gene: TRBD1; abundance: .; j_gene: TRBJ2-7; CDR3nt: TGTGCCAGCAGTCCGCGATCGACAGGGAACGAGCAGTACTTC; CDR3aa: CASSPRSTGNEQYF
v_gene: TRBV10-3; d_gene: TRBD1; abundance: .; j_gene: TRBJ2-1; CDR3nt: TGTGCCATCAGTGAGAGCTGGACAGGCAATTACAATGAGCAGTTCTTC; CDR3aa: CAISESWTGNYNEQFF
v_gene: TRBV13; d_gene: .; abundance: few; j_gene: TRBJ2-5; CDR3nt: TGTGCCAGCAACCTCCCCGGCAGGGTAGGGGAAGAGACCCAGTACTTC; CDR3aa: CASNLPGRVGEETQYF
v_gene: TRBV5-1; d_gene: TRBD2; abundance: .; j_gene: TRBJ2-7; CDR3nt: TGCGCCAGCAGTCGTGGGGAGGGCCGGGACTACGAGCAGTACTTC; CDR3aa: CASSRGEGRDYEQYF
v_gene: TRBV9; d_gene: .; abundance: .; j_gene: TRBJ1-3; CDR3nt: TGTGCCAGCAGCGTAGCCACAGGGTCAAAAGGAAACACCATATATTTT; CDR3aa: CASSVATGSKGNTIYF
v_gene: TRBV6-2/TRBV6-3; d_gene: .; abundance: few; j_gene: TRBJ2-7; CDR3nt: TGTGCCAGCAGTTTATATTCAGGGGCCTACGAGCAGTACTTC; CDR3aa: CASSLYSGAYEQYF
v_gene: TRBV28; d_gene: .; abundance: few; j_gene: TRBJ1-5; CDR3nt: TGTGCCAGCATCCCAGGGGTCGATCAGCCCCAGCATTTT; CDR3aa: CASIPGVDQPQHF
v_gene: TRBV3-1; d_gene: .; abundance: .; j_gene: TRBJ2-1; CDR3nt: TGTGCCAGCAGCCAGCGACAAGCCTACAATGAGCAGTTCTTC; CDR3aa: CASSQRQAYNEQFF
v_gene: TRBV4-2; d_gene: .; abundance: .; j_gene: TRBJ1-2; CDR3nt: TGTGCCAGCAGCCAAGAGGCGAGCGAAGGGAACTATGGCTACACCTTC; CDR3aa: CASSQEASEGNYGYTF
v_gene: TRBV4-1; d_gene: TRBD1; abundance: once; j_gene: TRBJ2-6; CDR3nt: TGCGCTATCGCGAAACCGGGACAGGGGGCGCCCGGGGCCAACGTCCTGACTTTC; CDR3aa: CAIAKPGQGAPGANVLTF
v_gene: TRBV5-5; d_gene: .; abundance: .; j_gene: TRBJ2-3; CDR3nt: TGTGCCAGCAGCCCCGGGGGGCCGAGCACAGATACGCAGTATTTT; CDR3aa: CASSPGGPSTDTQYF